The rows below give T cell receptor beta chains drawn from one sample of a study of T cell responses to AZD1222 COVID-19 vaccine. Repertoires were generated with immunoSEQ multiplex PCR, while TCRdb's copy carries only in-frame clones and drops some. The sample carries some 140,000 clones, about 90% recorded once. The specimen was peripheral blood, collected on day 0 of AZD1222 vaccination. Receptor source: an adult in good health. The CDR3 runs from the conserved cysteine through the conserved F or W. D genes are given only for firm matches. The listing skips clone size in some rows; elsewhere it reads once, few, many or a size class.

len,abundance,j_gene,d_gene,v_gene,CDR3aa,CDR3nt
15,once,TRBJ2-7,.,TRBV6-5,CASSYSRAGNYEQYF,TGTGCCAGCAGTTACTCGAGAGCAGGGAACTACGAGCAGTACTTC
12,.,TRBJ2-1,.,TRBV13,CASRSGSDEQFF,TGTGCCAGCAGATCGGGCTCGGATGAGCAGTTCTTC
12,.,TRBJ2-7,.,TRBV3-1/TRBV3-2,CASSQEGRGWYF,TGTGCCAGCAGCCAAGAGGGCCGTGGGTGGTACTTC
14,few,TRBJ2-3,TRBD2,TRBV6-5,CAGSGLAVTDTQYF,TGTGCCGGCTCGGGACTAGCGGTTACAGATACGCAGTATTTT
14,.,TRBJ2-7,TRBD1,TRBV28,CASRGRTGTYEQYF,TGTGCCAGCAGGGGCCGGACAGGGACCTACGAGCAGTACTTC
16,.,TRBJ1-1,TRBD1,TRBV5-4,CASSISRGRRNTEAFF,TGTGCCAGCAGCATAAGCAGGGGGCGCCGCAACACTGAAGCTTTCTTT
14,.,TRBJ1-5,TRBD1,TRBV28,CASSPGTDYQPQHF,TGTGCCAGCAGCCCCGGGACAGACTATCAGCCCCAGCATTTT
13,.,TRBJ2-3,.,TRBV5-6,CASSFRVTDTQYF,TGTGCCAGCAGCTTCAGGGTGACAGATACGCAGTATTTT
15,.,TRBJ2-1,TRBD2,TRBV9,CASSVLAGVGYEQFF,TGTGCCAGCAGCGTACTAGCGGGAGTTGGTTATGAGCAGTTCTTC
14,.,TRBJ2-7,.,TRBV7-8,CASSFFTYRVGQYF,TGTGCCAGCAGCTTTTTCACCTACCGGGTAGGGCAGTACTTC
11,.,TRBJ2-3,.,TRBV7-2,CASSLKNTQYF,TGTGCCAGCAGCTTAAAGAATACGCAGTATTTT
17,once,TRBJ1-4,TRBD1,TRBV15,CATSPGSRTGGGEKLFF,TGTGCCACCAGTCCAGGGAGTCGGACAGGGGGGGGCGAAAAACTGTTTTTT
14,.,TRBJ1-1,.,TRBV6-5,CASSYTVWNTEAFF,TGTGCCAGCAGTTATACCGTATGGAACACTGAAGCTTTCTTT
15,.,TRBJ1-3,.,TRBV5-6,CASSLNGPAPNTIYF,TGTGCCAGCAGCTTAAATGGTCCAGCCCCAAACACCATATATTTT
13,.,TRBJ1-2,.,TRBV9,CASSVAYSYGYTF,TGTGCCAGCAGCGTAGCTTACTCCTATGGCTACACCTTC
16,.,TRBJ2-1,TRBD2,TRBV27,CASSWGGRISYNEQFF,TGTGCCAGCAGTTGGGGCGGGAGGATCAGCTACAATGAGCAGTTCTTC
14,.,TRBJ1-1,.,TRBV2,CASSEAWPNTEAFF,TGTGCCAGCAGTGAAGCCTGGCCGAACACTGAAGCTTTCTTT
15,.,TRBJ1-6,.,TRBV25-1,CASSGGAEGNSPLHF,TGTGCCAGCAGTGGGGGGGCGGAGGGAAATTCACCCCTCCACTTT
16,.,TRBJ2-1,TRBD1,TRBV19,CASRRTGDPSYNEQFF,TGTGCCAGTAGACGAACAGGGGACCCCTCCTACAATGAGCAGTTCTTC
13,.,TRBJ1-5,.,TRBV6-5,CASSYGGNQPQHF,TGTGCCAGCAGTTACGGGGGAAATCAGCCCCAGCATTTT
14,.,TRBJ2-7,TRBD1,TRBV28,CASRQGSSLYEQYF,TGTGCCTCCAGACAGGGGAGTTCCCTTTACGAGCAGTACTTC
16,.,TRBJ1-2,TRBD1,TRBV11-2,CASSRITGGRPYGYTF,TGTGCCAGCAGCCGGATTACAGGGGGTAGGCCCTATGGCTACACCTTC
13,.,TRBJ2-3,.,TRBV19,CASMRYGTDTQYF,TGTGCCAGTATGCGTTACGGCACAGATACGCAGTATTTT
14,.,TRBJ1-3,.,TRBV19,CASSPILSGNTIYF,TGTGCCAGCAGCCCGATTCTCTCTGGAAACACCATATATTTT
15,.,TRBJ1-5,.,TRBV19,CASSMRGRSNQPQHF,TGTGCCAGTAGTATGAGGGGTAGGAGCAATCAGCCCCAGCATTTT
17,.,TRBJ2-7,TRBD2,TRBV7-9,CASSLGGGLAGEGEQYF,TGTGCCAGCAGCTTAGGAGGGGGTCTAGCGGGAGAAGGTGAGCAGTACTTC
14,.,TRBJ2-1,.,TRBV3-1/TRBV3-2,CASSHGRLANEQFF,TGTGCCAGCAGCCATGGGAGACTGGCCAATGAGCAGTTCTTC
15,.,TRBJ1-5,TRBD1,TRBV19,CASIGGGISNQPQHF,TGTGCCAGTATTGGAGGGGGCATTTCCAATCAGCCCCAGCATTTT
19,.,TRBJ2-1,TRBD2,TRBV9,CASSITTSGRTHAYNEQFF,TGTGCCAGCAGCATCACGACTAGCGGGAGGACTCACGCCTACAATGAGCAGTTCTTC